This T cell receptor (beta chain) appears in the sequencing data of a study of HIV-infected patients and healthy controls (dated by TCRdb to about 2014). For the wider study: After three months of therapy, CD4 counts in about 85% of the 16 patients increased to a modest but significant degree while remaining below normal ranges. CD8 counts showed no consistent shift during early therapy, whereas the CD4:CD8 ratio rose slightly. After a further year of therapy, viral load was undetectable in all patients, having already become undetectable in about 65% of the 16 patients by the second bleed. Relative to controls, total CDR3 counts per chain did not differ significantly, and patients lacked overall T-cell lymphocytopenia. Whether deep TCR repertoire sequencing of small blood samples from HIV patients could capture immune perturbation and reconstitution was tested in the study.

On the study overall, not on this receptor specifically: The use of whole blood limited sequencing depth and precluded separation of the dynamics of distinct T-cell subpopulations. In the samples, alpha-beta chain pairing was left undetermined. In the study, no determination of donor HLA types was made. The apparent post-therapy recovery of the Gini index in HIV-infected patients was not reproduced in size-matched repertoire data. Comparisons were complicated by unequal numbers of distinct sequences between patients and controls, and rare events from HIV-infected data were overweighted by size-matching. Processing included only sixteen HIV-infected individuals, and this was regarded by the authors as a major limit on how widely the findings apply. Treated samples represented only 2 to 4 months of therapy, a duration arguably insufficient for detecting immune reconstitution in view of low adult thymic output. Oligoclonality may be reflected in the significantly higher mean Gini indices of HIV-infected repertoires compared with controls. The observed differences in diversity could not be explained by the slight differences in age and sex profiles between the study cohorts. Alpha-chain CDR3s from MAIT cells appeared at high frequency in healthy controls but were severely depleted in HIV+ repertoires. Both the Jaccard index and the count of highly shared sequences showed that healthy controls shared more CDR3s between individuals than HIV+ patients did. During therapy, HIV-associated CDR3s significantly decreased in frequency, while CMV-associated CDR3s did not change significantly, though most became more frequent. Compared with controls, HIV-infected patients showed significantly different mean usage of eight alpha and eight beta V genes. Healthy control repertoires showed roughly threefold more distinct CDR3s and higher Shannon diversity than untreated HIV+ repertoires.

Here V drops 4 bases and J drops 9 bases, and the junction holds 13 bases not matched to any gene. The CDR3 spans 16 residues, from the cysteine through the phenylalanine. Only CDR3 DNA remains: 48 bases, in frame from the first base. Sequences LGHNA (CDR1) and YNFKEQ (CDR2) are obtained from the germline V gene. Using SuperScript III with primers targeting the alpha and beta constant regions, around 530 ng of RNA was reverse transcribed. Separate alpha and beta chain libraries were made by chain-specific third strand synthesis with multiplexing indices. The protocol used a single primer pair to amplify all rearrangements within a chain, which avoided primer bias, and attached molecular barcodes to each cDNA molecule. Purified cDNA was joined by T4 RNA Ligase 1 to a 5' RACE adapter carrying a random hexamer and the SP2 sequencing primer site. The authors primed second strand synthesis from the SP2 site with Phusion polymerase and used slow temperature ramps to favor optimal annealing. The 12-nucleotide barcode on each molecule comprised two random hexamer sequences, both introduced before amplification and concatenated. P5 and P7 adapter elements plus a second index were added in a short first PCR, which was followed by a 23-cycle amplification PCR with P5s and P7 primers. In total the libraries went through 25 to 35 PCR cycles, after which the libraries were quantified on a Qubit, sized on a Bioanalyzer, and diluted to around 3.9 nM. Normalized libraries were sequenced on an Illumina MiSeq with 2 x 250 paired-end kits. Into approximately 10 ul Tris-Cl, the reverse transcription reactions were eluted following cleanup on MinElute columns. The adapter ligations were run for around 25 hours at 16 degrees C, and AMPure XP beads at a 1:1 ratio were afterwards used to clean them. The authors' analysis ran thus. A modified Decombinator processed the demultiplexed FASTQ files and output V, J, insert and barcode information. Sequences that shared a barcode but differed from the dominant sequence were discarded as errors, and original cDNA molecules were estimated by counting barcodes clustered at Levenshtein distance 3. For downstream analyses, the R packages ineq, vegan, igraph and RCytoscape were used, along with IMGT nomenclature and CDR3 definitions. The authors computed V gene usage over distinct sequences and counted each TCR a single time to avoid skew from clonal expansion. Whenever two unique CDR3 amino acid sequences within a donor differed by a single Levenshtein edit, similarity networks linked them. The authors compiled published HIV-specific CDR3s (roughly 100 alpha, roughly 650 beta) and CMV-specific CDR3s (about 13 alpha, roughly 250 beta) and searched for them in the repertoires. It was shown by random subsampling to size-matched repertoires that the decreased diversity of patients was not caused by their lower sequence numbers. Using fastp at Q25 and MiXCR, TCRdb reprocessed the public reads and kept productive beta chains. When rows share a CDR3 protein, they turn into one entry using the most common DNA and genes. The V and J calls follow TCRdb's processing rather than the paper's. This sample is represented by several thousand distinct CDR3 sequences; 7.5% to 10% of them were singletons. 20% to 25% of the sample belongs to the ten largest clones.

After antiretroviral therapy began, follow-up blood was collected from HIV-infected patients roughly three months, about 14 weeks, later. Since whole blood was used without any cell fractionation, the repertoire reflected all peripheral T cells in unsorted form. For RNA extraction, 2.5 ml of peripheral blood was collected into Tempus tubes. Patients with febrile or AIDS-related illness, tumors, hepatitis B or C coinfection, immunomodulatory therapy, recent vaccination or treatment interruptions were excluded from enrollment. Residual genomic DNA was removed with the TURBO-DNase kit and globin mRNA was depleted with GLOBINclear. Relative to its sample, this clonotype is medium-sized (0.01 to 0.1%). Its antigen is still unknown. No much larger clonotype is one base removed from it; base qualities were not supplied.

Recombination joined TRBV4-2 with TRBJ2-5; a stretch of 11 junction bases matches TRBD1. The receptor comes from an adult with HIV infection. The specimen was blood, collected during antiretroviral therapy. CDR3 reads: CASSPTGQGAVTSQYF. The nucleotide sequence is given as TGTGCCAGCAGCCCCACTGGACAGGGGGCGGTTACGTCCCAGTACTTC.